One sample yielded the 15 T cell receptor beta chains listed below, sequenced in a study of T cell responses to AZD1222 COVID-19 vaccine. Sequenced by immunoSEQ multiplex PCR; TCRdb stores in-frame clones only, minus some. The sample lists around 200,000 clones; 90% to 95% were seen once. The specimen was peripheral blood, collected 28 days after the second AZD1222 dose. These receptors all come from an adult who received the AZD1222 COVID-19 vaccine.

The chain is built from TRBV28 and TRBJ2-3, with TRBD2 matching over 7 bases. Germline CDR1 is MDHEN and CDR2 is SYDVKM. CDR3 length equals 13 residues. The J segment lost 10 bases and the V segment lost 5 bases, leaving 9 bases of the junction unmatched. The CDR3 region has the DNA TGTGCCAGCAGTCTGCGGGAGCCCAGTTCGCAGTATTTT. Encoded protein: CASSLREPSSQYF.

This clone occurred once. The chain couples TRBV19 to TRBJ1-1, with D maybe TRBD1 (6 bases). The length of the CDR3 is 13 residues. V was clipped by 7 bases and J by 1 base, with 10 bases between them. Looked up from germline, CDR1 is LNHDA and CDR2 is SQIVND (reference sequence). The CDR3 sequence: CASTQGWNTEAFF. CDR3 DNA sequence: TGTGCCAGTACACAGGGCTGGAACACTGAAGCTTTCTTT.

This chain joins TRBV7-2 and TRBJ1-1, with a tentative D call TRBD1 (6 bases). Germline V gene data show CDR1 as SGHTA and CDR2 as FQGNSA. This CDR3 has 15 amino acids. The V end lost 6 bases, the J end lost 1 base, and 15 bases lay between the germline ends. CDR3 residues: CASSLGGVPNTEAFF. The CDR3 DNA reads as TGTGCCAGCAGTCTAGGGGGAGTCCCGAACACTGAAGCTTTCTTT.

The V and J genes are TRBV11-3 and TRBJ2-6; D is uncertain. Germline values: CDR1 SGHNT, CDR2 YENEEA. The CDR3 is 15 residues long. The V and J ends lost 5 bases and 0 bases respectively, with 8 bases between them. The CDR3 DNA sequence: TGTGCCAGCAGCAGTGGTAGCTCTGGGGCCAACGTCCTGACTTTC. Protein sequence: CASSSGSSGANVLTF.

The chain carries TRBV29-1 and TRBJ1-3; 10 bases match TRBD1. The germline V gene encodes CDR1 SQVTM and CDR2 ANQGSEA. With V trimmed by 6 bases and J by 7 bases, 9 bases remained unmatched. The CDR3 covers 14 residues. CDR3 nucleotides: TGCAGCGTGCCCAACCCGGACAGGGGGAACACCATATATTTT. It specifies CSVPNPDRGNTIYF.

V is TRBV18 and J is TRBJ2-1; maybe TRBD2 (5 bases). V shed 3 bases and J shed 0 bases, with 9 bases lying between them. This CDR3 has 15 residues. CDR1 KGHSH and CDR2 LQKENI come from the germline V gene. The CDR3 loop is CASSPKTSSYNEQFF. The CDR3 DNA reads TGTGCCAGCTCACCGAAAACTAGCTCCTACAATGAGCAGTTCTTC.

The rearrangement joins TRBV7-8 to TRBJ1-1, with 9 bases that match TRBD1. With V trimmed by 0 bases and J by 11 bases, 13 bases remained unmatched. The CDR3 runs 16 residues. Germline CDR1 SGHVS, CDR2 FQNEAQ. The CDR3 coding sequence is TGTGCCAGCAGCTTAGCCCCCGGGACAGGGAAGGTTTTGGCTTTCTTT. Translation gives CASSLAPGTGKVLAFF.

The chain combines TRBV6-1 with TRBJ1-2; TRBD1 matches at 9 bases. This CDR3 has 16 residues. V was pared by 3 bases and J by 5 bases, with 10 bases of the junction left unmatched. Per germline, CDR1 MNHNS and CDR2 SASEGT. The CDR3 DNA follows: TGTGCCAGCAGTGACCGATCGTCGACAGGGGGATATGGCTACACCTTC. Protein product: CASSDRSSTGGYGYTF.

This clone was observed once. The chain uses TRBV6-5 and TRBJ1-5; D is unresolved. The CDR3 extends over 15 amino acids. Germline V gives CDR1 MNHEY, CDR2 SVGAGI. Trimming cost V 8 bases and J 3 bases, with 17 bases left between them. The CDR3 region is CASVWADANNQPQHF. The CDR3 region has the DNA TGTGCCAGCGTTTGGGCAGATGCTAACAATCAGCCCCAGCATTTT.

The chain employs TRBV6-5 and TRBJ2-3; D is undetermined. V was pared by 8 bases and J by 4 bases, with 4 bases between. This CDR3 is built from 10 residues. Germline loops: CDR1 MNHEY, CDR2 SVGAGI. The CDR3 DNA is TGTGCCAGCCACGCAGATACGCAGTATTTT. It codes for CASHADTQYF.

V and J are TRBV4-1 and TRBJ1-1; a weak D match, TRBD1 (5 bases). V lost 2 bases, J lost 1 base, and 11 bases lay in between. The CDR3 totals 15 residues. The V gene's germline CDR1 is MGHRA and CDR2 YSYEKL. CDR3 residues: CASSQPLTGNTEAFF. DNA for the CDR3: TGCGCCAGCAGCCAACCACTCACAGGGAACACTGAAGCTTTCTTT.

The J gene is TRBJ1-2, the V gene TRBV9, with 10 nucleotides matching TRBD1. Germline CDR1 is SGDLS and CDR2 is YYNGEE. The CDR3 consists of 13 residues. V lost 4 bases to trimming and J lost 5 bases; unmatched junction nucleotides: 2. The CDR3 nucleotides read TGTGCCAGCAGCCCGGACAGGGGGTATGGCTACACCTTC. Its translation: CASSPDRGYGYTF.

This chain connects TRBV10-3 to TRBJ2-7, with 7 bases that match TRBD1. Germline trimming cut 1 base from V and 6 bases from J; bases unmatched to any gene: 6. The CDR3 loop spans 14 amino acids. CDR1 and CDR2 (germline): ENHRY, SYGVKD. CDR3 coding DNA: TGTGCCATCAGTGAGTTACAGGGGAAAGGCGAGCAGTACTTC. It translates to CAISELQGKGEQYF.

This chain links TRBV7-2 with TRBJ1-1; TRBD1 agrees at 7 bases. From germline, CDR1 is SGHTA and CDR2 FQGNSA. This CDR3 contains 15 residues. The V and J ends lost 5 bases and 4 bases, in that order; junction bases with no gene match: 10. The CDR3 nucleotides read TGTGCCAGCAGCCATTTGACAGGGTCGTCCACTGAAGCTTTCTTT. Encoded protein: CASSHLTGSSTEAFF.

A single count supports this clone. The V call is TRBV10-3, the J call TRBJ1-1; D might be TRBD1 (6 bases). V lost 0 bases, J lost 8 bases, and 10 bases lay in between. The length of the CDR3 is 13 residues. Germline V lookup: CDR1 ENHRY, CDR2 SYGVKD. CDR3 loop: CAISESVQGEAFF. In DNA form, the CDR3 reads TGTGCCATCAGTGAGTCGGTACAGGGAGAAGCTTTCTTT.